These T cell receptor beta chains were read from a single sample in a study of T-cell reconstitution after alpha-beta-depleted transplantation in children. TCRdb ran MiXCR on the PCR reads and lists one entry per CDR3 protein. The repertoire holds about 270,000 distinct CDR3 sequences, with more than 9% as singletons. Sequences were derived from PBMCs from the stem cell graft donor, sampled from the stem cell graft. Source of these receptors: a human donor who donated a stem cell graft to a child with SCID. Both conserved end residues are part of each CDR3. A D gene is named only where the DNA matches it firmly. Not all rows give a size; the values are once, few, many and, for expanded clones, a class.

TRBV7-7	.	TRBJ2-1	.	CASSQDSVGDEQFF	TGTGCTAGCAGCCAAGACAGTGTAGGCGATGAGCAGTTCTTC
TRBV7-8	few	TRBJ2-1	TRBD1	CASSPGTGANTNEQFF	TGTGCCAGCAGCCCCGGGACAGGGGCTAATACCAATGAGCAGTTCTTC
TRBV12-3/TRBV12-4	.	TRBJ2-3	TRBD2	CASSLGASGAFTDTQYF	TGTGCCAGCAGTTTAGGGGCTAGCGGGGCGTTCACAGATACGCAGTATTTT
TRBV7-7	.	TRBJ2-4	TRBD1	CASSLSGGWTKNIQYF	TGTGCCAGCAGCTTATCAGGGGGCTGGACCAAAAACATTCAGTACTTC
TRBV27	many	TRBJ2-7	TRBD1	CASSLASDRTFEQYF	TGTGCCAGCAGTTTAGCCTCGGACAGGACCTTCGAGCAGTACTTC
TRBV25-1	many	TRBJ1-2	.	CASHDSGSANYGYTF	TGTGCCAGCCACGATTCGGGATCAGCTAACTATGGCTACACCTTC
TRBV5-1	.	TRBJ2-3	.	CASSLALATDTQYF	TGCGCCAGCAGCTTGGCCTTAGCAACAGATACGCAGTATTTT
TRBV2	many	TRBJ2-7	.	CASSERYEQYF	TGTGCCAGCAGTGAAAGGTACGAGCAGTACTTC
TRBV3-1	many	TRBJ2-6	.	CASSQIMDTSGANVLTF	TGTGCCAGCAGCCAAATAATGGATACCTCTGGGGCCAACGTCCTGACTTTC
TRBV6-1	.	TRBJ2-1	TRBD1	CASRDDRGRYNEQFF	TGTGCCAGCAGGGATGACAGGGGCAGGTACAATGAGCAGTTCTTC
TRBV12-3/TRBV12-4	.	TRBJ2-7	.	CASSFPARVYEQYF	TGTGCCAGCAGTTTTCCGGCCAGGGTCTACGAGCAGTACTTC
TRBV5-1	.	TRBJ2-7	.	CASSGRDSKGGYEQYF	TGCGCCAGCAGCGGAAGGGACTCCAAAGGGGGCTACGAGCAGTACTTC
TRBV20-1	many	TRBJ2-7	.	CSARARDHLLNEQYF	TGCAGTGCTAGAGCGAGAGACCACCTCTTGAACGAGCAGTACTTC
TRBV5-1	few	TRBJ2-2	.	CASSQESNTGELFF	TGCGCCAGCAGCCAAGAATCCAACACCGGGGAGCTGTTTTTT